This T cell receptor (beta chain) derives from a study of T cell clonality in common variable immunodeficiency. Produced via immunoSEQ multiplex PCR; TCRdb's table is partial and in-frame only. The sample was found to contain about 60,000 clones, and every one recurs. Patients and controls were mostly of Caucasian heritage. V lost 6 bases and J lost 5, with 11 bases in between. Per the germline V gene, CDR1 is SNHLY and CDR2 is FYNNEI. The CDR3 length is 13 residues. This clone was recorded a few times. No antigen is known for it. The read gets to within 3 residues of the CDR3 end, and the germline J gene fills in the rest. Study-wide findings and caveats: Repertoire-complication correlations in CVID were limited by patient heterogeneity. CVID subjects shared fewer TCRbeta clones than healthy controls did.

This receptor was taken from a person aged 18 to 75 in good health. The sequenced sample consisted of peripheral blood mononuclear cells. The chain uses TRBV2 and TRBJ1-5, with D perhaps TRBD1 (6 bases). The CDR3 reads CASRRDNDQPQHF. The DNA read from the CDR3 is TGTGCCAGCAGACGGGACAACGATCAGCCC.